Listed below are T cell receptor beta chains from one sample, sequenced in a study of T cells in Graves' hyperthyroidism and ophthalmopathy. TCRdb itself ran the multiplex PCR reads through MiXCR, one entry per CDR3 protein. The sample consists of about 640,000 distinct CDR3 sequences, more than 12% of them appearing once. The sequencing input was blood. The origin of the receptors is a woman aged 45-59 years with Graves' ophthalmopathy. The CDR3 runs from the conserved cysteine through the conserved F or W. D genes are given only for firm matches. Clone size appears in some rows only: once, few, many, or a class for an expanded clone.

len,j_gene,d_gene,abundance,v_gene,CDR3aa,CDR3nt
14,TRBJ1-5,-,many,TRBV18,CASSPLDSNQPQHF,TGTGCCAGCTCACCACTTGACAGCAATCAGCCCCAGCATTTT
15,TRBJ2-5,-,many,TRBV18,CASSTSPGDQETQYF,TGTGCCAGCTCTACTTCGCCGGGGGACCAAGAGACCCAGTACTTC
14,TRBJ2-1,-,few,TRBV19,CASGGGSSYNEQFF,TGTGCCAGTGGTGGGGGTAGCTCCTACAATGAGCAGTTCTTC
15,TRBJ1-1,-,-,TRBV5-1,CASSIQGVVNTEAFF,TGCGCCAGCAGTATTCAGGGAGTCGTGAACACTGAAGCTTTCTTT
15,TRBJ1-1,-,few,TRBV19,CASSITRGKNTEAFF,TGTGCCAGTAGTATAACCCGGGGCAAGAACACTGAAGCTTTCTTT
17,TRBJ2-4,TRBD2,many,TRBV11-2,CASSLGFSGSGGNIQYF,TGTGCCAGCAGCTTAGGTTTCAGCGGGAGTGGGGGAAACATTCAGTACTTC
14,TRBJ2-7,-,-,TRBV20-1,CSAREPRPGNEQYF,TGCAGTGCTAGAGAGCCCCGGCCTGGGAACGAGCAGTACTTC
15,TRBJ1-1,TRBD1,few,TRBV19,CASSTDRGSYTEAFF,TGTGCCAGTAGTACCGACAGGGGCTCTTACACTGAAGCTTTCTTT
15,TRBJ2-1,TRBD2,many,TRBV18,CASSPLWGGANEQFF,TGTGCCAGCTCACCTTTGTGGGGAGGGGCGAATGAGCAGTTCTTC
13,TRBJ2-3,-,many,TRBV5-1,CASSLVAPDTQYF,TGCGCCAGCAGCCTGGTGGCGCCAGATACGCAGTATTTT
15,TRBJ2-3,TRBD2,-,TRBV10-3,CATSSGRRPTDTQYF,TGTGCCACGTCTAGCGGGAGAAGGCCCACAGATACGCAGTATTTT
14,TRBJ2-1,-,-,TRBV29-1,CSVVAALLYNEQFF,TGCAGCGTTGTTGCGGCGCTACTCTACAATGAGCAGTTCTTC
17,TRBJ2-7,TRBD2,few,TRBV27,CASSLSWVTSGMYEQYF,TGTGCCAGCAGTTTAAGTTGGGTGACTAGCGGGATGTACGAGCAGTACTTC
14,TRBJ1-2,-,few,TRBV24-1,CATSDPTGNYGYTF,TGTGCCACCAGTGATCCGACAGGAAACTATGGCTACACCTTC
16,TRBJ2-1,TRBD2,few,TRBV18,CASSPQAGDLINEQFF,TGTGCCAGCTCACCACAAGCGGGAGATCTTATCAATGAGCAGTTCTTC
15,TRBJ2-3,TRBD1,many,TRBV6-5,CASSPGTGDTDTQYF,TGTGCCAGCAGTCCCGGGACAGGGGACACAGATACGCAGTATTTT
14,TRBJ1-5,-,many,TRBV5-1,CASSLDSGTQPQHF,TGCGCCAGCAGCTTGGATTCGGGGACTCAGCCCCAGCATTTT
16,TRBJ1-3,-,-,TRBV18,CASSPLTGTSGNTIYF,TGTGCCAGCTCACCGCTGACAGGAACCTCTGGAAACACCATATATTTT
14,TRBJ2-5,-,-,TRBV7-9,CASSLEGRLETQYF,TGTGCCAGCAGCTTAGAGGGGAGGTTAGAGACCCAGTACTTC
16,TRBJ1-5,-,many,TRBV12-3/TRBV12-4,CASSLIPGFTGQPQHF,TGTGCCAGCAGTTTAATCCCCGGTTTCACAGGTCAGCCCCAGCATTTT
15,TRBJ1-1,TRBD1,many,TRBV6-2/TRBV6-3,CASSNQGARNTEAFF,TGTGCCAGCAGTAATCAGGGGGCGAGGAACACTGAAGCTTTCTTT
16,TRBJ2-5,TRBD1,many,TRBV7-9,CASSIRTGILLETQYF,TGTGCCAGCAGCATTAGGACAGGGATCTTACTGGAGACCCAGTACTTC
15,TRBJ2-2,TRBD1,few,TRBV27,CASSLLDRDTGELFF,TGTGCCAGCAGTTTACTGGACAGGGACACCGGGGAGCTGTTTTTT
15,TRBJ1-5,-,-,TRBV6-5,CASSYPSGVIQPQHF,TGTGCCAGCAGTTACCCGAGCGGGGTCATCCAGCCCCAGCATTTT
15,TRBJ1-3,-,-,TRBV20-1,CSARDLGGIGNTIYF,TGCAGTGCTAGAGATCTTGGGGGGATTGGAAACACCATATATTTT
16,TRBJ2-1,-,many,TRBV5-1,CASSYQRSWGYNEQFF,TGCGCCAGCAGCTACCAGCGGAGTTGGGGTTACAATGAGCAGTTCTTC
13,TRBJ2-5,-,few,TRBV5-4,CASSLAAMETQYF,TGTGCCAGCAGCTTAGCTGCTATGGAGACCCAGTACTTC
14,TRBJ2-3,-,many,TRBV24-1,CATSDFGATDTQYF,TGTGCCACCAGTGATTTTGGGGCAACGGATACGCAGTATTTT
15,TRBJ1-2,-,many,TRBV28,CASSLPQGTNYGYTF,TGTGCCAGCAGTCTACCCCAGGGTACTAACTATGGCTACACCTTC
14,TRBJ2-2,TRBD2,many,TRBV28,CASSQGLEVGELFF,TGTGCCAGCAGTCAAGGACTAGAGGTCGGGGAGCTGTTTTTT
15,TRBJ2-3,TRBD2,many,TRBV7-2,CASSLGTSITDTQYF,TGTGCCAGCAGCTTAGGGACTAGCATCACAGATACGCAGTATTTT
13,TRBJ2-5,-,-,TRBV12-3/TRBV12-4,CASRPTVGETQYF,TGTGCCAGCAGGCCGACTGTAGGGGAGACCCAGTACTTC
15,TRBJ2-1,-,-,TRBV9,CASSVDHPGVDEQFF,TGTGCCAGCAGCGTAGATCACCCGGGGGTCGATGAGCAGTTCTTC
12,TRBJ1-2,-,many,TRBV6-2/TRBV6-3,CASSSGIYGYTF,TGTGCCAGCAGCTCAGGGATCTATGGCTACACCTTC
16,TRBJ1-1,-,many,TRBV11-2,CASSLHPGRRVAEAFF,TGTGCCAGCAGCTTACACCCTGGGCGACGGGTGGCTGAAGCTTTCTTT
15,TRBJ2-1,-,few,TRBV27,CASSSFGQPDNEQFF,TGTGCCAGCAGTTCTTTCGGACAGCCGGACAATGAGCAGTTCTTC
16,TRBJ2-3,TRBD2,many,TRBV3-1,CASSLQAGSLGDTQYF,TGTGCCAGCAGCCTCCAAGCGGGATCCTTGGGGGATACGCAGTATTTT
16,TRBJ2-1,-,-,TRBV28,CASSFPGVLVYNEQFF,TGTGCCAGCAGTTTTCCGGGAGTGTTAGTTTACAATGAGCAGTTCTTC
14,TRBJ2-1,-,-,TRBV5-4,CASSFENYVDEQFF,TGTGCCAGCAGCTTCGAGAATTACGTTGATGAGCAGTTCTTC
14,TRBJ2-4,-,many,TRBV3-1,CASSQGAAKNIQYF,TGTGCCAGCAGCCAAGGGGCAGCCAAAAACATTCAGTACTTC
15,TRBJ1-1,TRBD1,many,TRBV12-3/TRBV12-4,CASSFPRGLNTEAFF,TGTGCCAGCAGTTTCCCCAGGGGGCTAAACACTGAAGCTTTCTTT
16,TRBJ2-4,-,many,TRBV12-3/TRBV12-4,CASSFLAVLAKNIQYF,TGTGCCAGCAGTTTTCTTGCAGTGCTAGCCAAAAACATTCAGTACTTC
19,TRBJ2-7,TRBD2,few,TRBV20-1,CSASSTGLAGTLRGYEQYF,TGCAGTGCTAGTTCAACAGGACTAGCGGGAACTTTACGTGGCTACGAGCAGTACTTC
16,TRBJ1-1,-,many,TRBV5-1,CASSLQPIGLDTEAFF,TGCGCCAGCAGCTTACAACCCATAGGGCTCGACACTGAAGCTTTCTTT
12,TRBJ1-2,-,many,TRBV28,CASSSKGYGYTF,TGTGCCAGCAGTTCAAAGGGGTATGGCTACACCTTC
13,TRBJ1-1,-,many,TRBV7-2,CASSLDQALKAFF,TGTGCCAGCAGCTTAGATCAGGCCTTGAAGGCTTTCTTT
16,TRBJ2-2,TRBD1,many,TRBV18,CASSPPGTGHTGELFF,TGTGCCAGCTCACCACCGGGGACAGGGCACACCGGGGAGCTGTTTTTT
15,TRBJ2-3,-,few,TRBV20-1,CSARDPRGGTDTQYF,TGCAGTGCTAGAGATCCTCGCGGGGGCACAGATACGCAGTATTTT
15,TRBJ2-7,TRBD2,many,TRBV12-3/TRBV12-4,CASSPLAGGLYEQYF,TGTGCCAGCAGCCCGCTAGCGGGAGGGCTCTACGAGCAGTACTTC
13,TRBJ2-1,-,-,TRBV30,CAWSVRGAETLFF,TGTGCCTGGAGTGTAAGGGGAGCTGAAACTCTGTTCTTC
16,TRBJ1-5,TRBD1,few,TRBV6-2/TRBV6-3,CASSLYGQAGNQPQHF,TGTGCCAGCAGCCTTTATGGACAGGCGGGCAATCAGCCCCAGCATTTT
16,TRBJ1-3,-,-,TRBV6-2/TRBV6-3,CASSYSADGSGNTIYF,TGTGCCAGCAGTTACTCGGCAGACGGCTCTGGAAACACCATATATTTT
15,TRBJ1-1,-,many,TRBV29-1,CSVGVLWVSSTEAFF,TGCAGCGTTGGAGTTTTGTGGGTTTCCAGCACTGAAGCTTTCTTT
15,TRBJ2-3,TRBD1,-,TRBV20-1,CSALDPGQITDTQYF,TGCAGTGCGTTAGACCCGGGACAGATCACAGATACGCAGTATTTT